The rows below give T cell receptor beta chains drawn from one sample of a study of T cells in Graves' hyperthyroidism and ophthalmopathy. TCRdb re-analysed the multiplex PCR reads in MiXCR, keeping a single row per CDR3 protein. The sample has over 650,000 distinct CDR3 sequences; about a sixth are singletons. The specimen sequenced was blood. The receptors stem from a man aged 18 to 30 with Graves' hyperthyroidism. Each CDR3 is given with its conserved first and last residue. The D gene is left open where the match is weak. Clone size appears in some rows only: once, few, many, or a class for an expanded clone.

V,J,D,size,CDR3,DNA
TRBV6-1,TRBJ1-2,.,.,CASSPHNFRQERDGYTF,TGTGCCAGCAGTCCACACAACTTTAGACAGGAACGAGATGGCTACACCTTC
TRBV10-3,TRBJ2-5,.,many,CAISGVATYQETQYF,TGTGCCATCAGTGGGGTAGCTACGTACCAAGAGACCCAGTACTTC
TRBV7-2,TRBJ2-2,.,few,CASSLRVAGELFF,TGTGCCAGCAGCTTACGGGTAGCGGGGGAGCTGTTTTTT
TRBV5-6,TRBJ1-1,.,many,CASSFLQTNTEAFF,TGTGCCAGCAGCTTTTTGCAGACCAACACTGAAGCTTTCTTT
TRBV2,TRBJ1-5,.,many,CASSGEGDQPQHF,TGTGCCAGCAGTGGAGAGGGGGATCAGCCCCAGCATTTT
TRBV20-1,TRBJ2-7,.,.,CSVSRGPLGNEQYF,TGCAGTGTCTCCAGGGGACCCCTAGGGAACGAGCAGTACTTC
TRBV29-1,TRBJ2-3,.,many,CSVYRFLGTDTQYF,TGCAGCGTCTACAGGTTTCTGGGCACAGATACGCAGTATTTT
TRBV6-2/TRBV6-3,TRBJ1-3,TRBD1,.,CASRRQGSAGNTIYF,TGTGCCAGCAGAAGACAGGGATCCGCTGGAAACACCATATATTTT
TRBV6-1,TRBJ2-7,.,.,CASSEVGGLYEQYF,TGTGCCAGCAGTGAAGTGGGGGGGCTCTACGAGCAGTACTTC
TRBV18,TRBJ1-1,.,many,CASSPALNTEAFF,TGTGCCAGCAGTCCGGCGTTGAACACTGAAGCTTTCTTT
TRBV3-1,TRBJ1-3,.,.,CASSQGTDWGNTIYF,TGTGCCAGCAGCCAAGGGACCGATTGGGGAAACACCATATATTTT
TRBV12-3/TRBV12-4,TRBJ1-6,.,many,CASSRDPDSPLHF,TGTGCCAGCAGTAGGGACCCCGATTCACCCCTCCACTTT
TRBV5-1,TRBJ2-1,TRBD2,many,CASSLLAGSNEQFF,TGCGCCAGCAGCTTGTTAGCGGGAAGTAATGAGCAGTTCTTC
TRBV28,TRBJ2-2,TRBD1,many,CASSLMQQGTGELFF,TGTGCCAGCAGTTTGATGCAACAGGGGACCGGGGAGCTGTTTTTT
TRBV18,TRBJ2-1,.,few,CASSPGGGGQFF,TGTGCCAGCTCACCAGGGGGCGGTGGGCAGTTCTTC
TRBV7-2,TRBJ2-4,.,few,CASSLALGSMYIQYF,TGTGCCAGCAGCTTAGCGCTCGGTTCCATGTACATTCAGTACTTC
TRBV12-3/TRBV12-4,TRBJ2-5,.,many,CASSSAGEETQYF,TGTGCCAGCAGTTCCGCAGGGGAAGAGACCCAGTACTTC
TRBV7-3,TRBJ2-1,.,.,CASSYEGINNEQFF,TGTGCCAGCAGCTACGAGGGAATCAACAATGAGCAGTTCTTC
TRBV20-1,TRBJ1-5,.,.,CSARGQLVNQPQHF,TGCAGTGCTAGAGGGCAGTTAGTAAATCAGCCCCAGCATTTT
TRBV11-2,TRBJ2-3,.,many,CASRPSPGTPSGSEDTQYF,TGTGCCAGCAGGCCATCGCCCGGGACTCCCAGTGGGAGTGAAGATACGCAGTATTTT
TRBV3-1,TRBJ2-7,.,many,CASSLSVGTYEQYF,TGTGCCAGCAGCCTGAGCGTCGGTACCTACGAGCAGTACTTC
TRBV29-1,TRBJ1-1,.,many,CSVVQGLNTEAFF,TGCAGCGTTGTCCAGGGGCTGAACACTGAAGCTTTCTTT
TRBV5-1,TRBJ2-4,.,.,CASSLDSPAKNIQYF,TGCGCCAGCAGCTTGGACAGCCCAGCCAAAAACATTCAGTACTTC
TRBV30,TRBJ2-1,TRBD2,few,CAFAPKTSGMRTEQFF,TGTGCCTTCGCCCCGAAAACTAGCGGGATGCGAACCGAGCAGTTCTTC
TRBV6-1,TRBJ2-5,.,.,CASRLDSQETQYF,TGTGCCAGCAGACTGGACAGTCAAGAGACCCAGTACTTC
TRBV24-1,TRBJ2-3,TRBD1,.,CATSDQRQGPDTQYF,TGTGCCACCAGTGACCAAAGACAGGGCCCAGATACGCAGTATTTT
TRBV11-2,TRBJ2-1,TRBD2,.,CASSLEGPSGGFSYNEQFF,TGTGCCAGCAGCTTAGAGGGGCCTAGCGGGGGATTCTCCTACAATGAGCAGTTCTTC
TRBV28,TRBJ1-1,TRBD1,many,CATAWGQGIGEAFF,TGTGCCACCGCCTGGGGACAGGGGATCGGTGAAGCTTTCTTT
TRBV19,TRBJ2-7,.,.,CASSIGRSWRYEQYF,TGTGCCAGTAGTATTGGGAGGTCGTGGAGATACGAGCAGTACTTC
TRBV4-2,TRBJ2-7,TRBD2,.,CASSQRAGGEDEQYF,TGTGCCAGCAGCCAACGAGCGGGAGGGGAGGACGAGCAGTACTTC
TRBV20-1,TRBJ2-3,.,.,CSAALADTQYF,TGCAGTGCTGCGCTAGCAGATACGCAGTATTTT
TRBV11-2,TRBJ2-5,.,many,CASTNRASETQYF,TGTGCCAGCACCAACAGGGCATCAGAGACCCAGTACTTC
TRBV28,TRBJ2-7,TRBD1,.,CASSPNRGPSYYEQYF,TGTGCCAGCAGTCCCAACAGGGGGCCCTCCTACTACGAGCAGTACTTC
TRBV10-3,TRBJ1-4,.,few,CAISESQGAEKLFF,TGTGCCATCAGTGAGTCGCAGGGAGCAGAAAAACTGTTTTTT
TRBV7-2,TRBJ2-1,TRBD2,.,CASSLDGASGGYNEQFF,TGTGCCAGCAGCTTAGATGGTGCTAGCGGAGGCTACAATGAGCAGTTCTTC
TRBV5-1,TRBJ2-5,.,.,CASSPATIGKETQYF,TGCGCCAGCAGCCCGGCCACTATCGGCAAAGAGACCCAGTACTTC
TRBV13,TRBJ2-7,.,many,CASSTRGYEQYF,TGTGCCAGCAGCACAAGGGGATACGAGCAGTACTTC
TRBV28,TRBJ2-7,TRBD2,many,CASSLPGVLAGGPGEQYF,TGTGCCAGCAGTTTACCTGGAGTACTAGCGGGAGGGCCGGGCGAGCAGTACTTC
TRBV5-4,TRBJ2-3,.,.,CASSPRGMSTDTQYF,TGTGCCAGCAGCCCCCGGGGGATGAGCACAGATACGCAGTATTTT
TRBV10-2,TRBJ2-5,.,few,CASSELRAKETQYF,TGCGCCAGCAGTGAGCTTAGGGCTAAAGAGACCCAGTACTTC
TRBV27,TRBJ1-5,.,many,CASSLSQGYQPQHF,TGTGCCAGCAGTTTGTCACAGGGCTATCAGCCCCAGCATTTT
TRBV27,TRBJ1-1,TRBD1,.,CASSNLGTGLNTEAFF,TGTGCCAGCAGTAACCTCGGGACAGGATTGAACACTGAAGCTTTCTTT
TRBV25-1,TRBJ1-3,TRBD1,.,CASSERDRGGNTIYF,TGTGCCAGCAGTGAGCGGGACAGGGGAGGAAACACCATATATTTT
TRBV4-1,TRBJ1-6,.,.,CASSHPENSPLHF,TGCGCCAGCAGCCACCCAGAGAATTCACCCCTCCACTTT
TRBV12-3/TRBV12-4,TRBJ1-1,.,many,CASSLTPRVVTEAFF,TGTGCCAGCAGTTTAACTCCCCGTGTCGTGACTGAAGCTTTCTTT
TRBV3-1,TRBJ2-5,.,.,CASSQDPGETQYF,TGTGCCAGCAGCCAAGACCCTGGAGAGACCCAGTACTTC
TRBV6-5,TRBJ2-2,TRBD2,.,CASSYSRAGGQGGELFF,TGTGCCAGCAGTTACTCCCGAGCGGGAGGGCAGGGCGGGGAGCTGTTTTTT
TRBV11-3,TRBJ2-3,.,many,CASRYRGTDTQYF,TGTGCCAGCAGATATCGGGGCACAGATACGCAGTATTTT
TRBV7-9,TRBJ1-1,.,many,CASSPHRDGNTEAFF,TGTGCCAGCAGCCCCCATAGGGACGGGAACACTGAAGCTTTCTTT
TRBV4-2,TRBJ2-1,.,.,CASSQEGAGPWFF,TGTGCCAGCAGCCAAGAGGGGGCGGGGCCGTGGTTCTTC
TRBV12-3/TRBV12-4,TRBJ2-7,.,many,CASSLGGIYEQYF,TGTGCCAGCAGTTTAGGGGGAATCTACGAGCAGTACTTC
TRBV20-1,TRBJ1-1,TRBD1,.,CSAMDRGWTEAFF,TGCAGTGCTATGGACAGGGGTTGGACTGAAGCTTTCTTT
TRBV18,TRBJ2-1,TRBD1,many,CASSPRTGGMLNEQFF,TGTGCCAGCTCACCTCGGACAGGGGGGATGCTCAATGAGCAGTTCTTC
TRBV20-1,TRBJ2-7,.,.,CSASDFTYEQYF,TGCAGTGCTAGTGACTTTACCTACGAGCAGTACTTC